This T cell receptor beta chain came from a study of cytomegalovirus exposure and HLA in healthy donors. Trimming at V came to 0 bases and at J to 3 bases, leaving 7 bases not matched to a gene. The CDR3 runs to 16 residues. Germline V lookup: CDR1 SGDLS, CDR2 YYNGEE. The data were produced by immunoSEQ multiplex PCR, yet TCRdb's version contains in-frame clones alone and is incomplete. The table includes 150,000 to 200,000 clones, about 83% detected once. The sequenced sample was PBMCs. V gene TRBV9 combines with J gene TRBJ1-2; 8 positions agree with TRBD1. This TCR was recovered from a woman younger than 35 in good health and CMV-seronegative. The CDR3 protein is CASSVVPGQVDYGYTF. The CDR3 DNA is TGTGCCAGCAGCGTAGTCCCGGGACAGGTCGACTATGGCTACACCTTC.